This T cell receptor (beta chain) is from a study of blood T cell repertoires in COVID-19. Sequenced by immunoSEQ multiplex PCR; TCRdb stores in-frame clones only, minus some. The data contain some 200,000 clones, 78% of them singletons. Germline CDR1 LNHDA, CDR2 SQIVND (reference sequence). This CDR3 comprises 13 residues. The V end lost 1 base, the J end lost 7 bases, and 8 bases lay between the germline ends. This clonotype originated in a woman aged 45-65 years who had recovered from COVID-19. Specimen: PBMCs or T cells enriched from blood (not recorded which). The chain is built from TRBV19 and TRBJ1-5; D uncertain. The CDR3 DNA follows: TGTGCCAGTAGTATAGGAGGGATGCAGCCCCAGCATTTT. This encodes CASSIGGMQPQHF.